Listed below are T cell receptor beta chains from one sample, sequenced in a study of blood T cell repertoires in COVID-19. Measured with immunoSEQ multiplex PCR; TCRdb has only the in-frame clones, and not every one. This sample carries about 180,000 clones, roughly 85% of them seen once, and the ten largest clones take 10% to 11%. The sample consisted of peripheral blood. The receptor set was obtained from a human donor with active or convalescent COVID-19. The donor label of this sample is uncertain. Both conserved end residues are part of each CDR3. The order of the fields is V gene, J gene, clone size, D gene, CDR3 length, CDR3 DNA, CDR3 protein. D genes are given only for firm matches. Clone sizes are given selectively: once, few, many, or a class where the clone is expanded.

V gene: TRBV5-1
J gene: TRBJ2-3
clone size: NA
D gene: NA
CDR3 length: 14
CDR3 DNA: TGCGCCAGCAGCTTGAGCACAGGGTCAGATACGCAGTATTTT
CDR3 protein: CASSLSTGSDTQYF

V gene: TRBV21-1
J gene: TRBJ2-7
clone size: NA
D gene: NA
CDR3 length: 19
CDR3 DNA: TGTGCCAGCAGTCAAGAGGCTGGTACGACTAGCGGGACTCCCTGCGAGCAGTACTTC
CDR3 protein: CASSQEAGTTSGTPCEQYF

V gene: TRBV28
J gene: TRBJ2-2
clone size: NA
D gene: NA
CDR3 length: 11
CDR3 DNA: TGTGCCAGCAGATACTGGGGGGAGCTGTTTTTT
CDR3 protein: CASRYWGELFF

V gene: TRBV7-3
J gene: TRBJ2-1
clone size: NA
D gene: TRBD2
CDR3 length: 17
CDR3 DNA: TGTGCCAGCAGCCCCTCCTCTAGCGGGGGTACCTACAATGAGCAGTTCTTC
CDR3 protein: CASSPSSSGGTYNEQFF

V gene: TRBV7-2
J gene: TRBJ1-2
clone size: NA
D gene: NA
CDR3 length: 14
CDR3 DNA: TGTGCCAGCAGCGTGGGGGGGGACATCTCCCGCTACACCTTC
CDR3 protein: CASSVGGDISRYTF

V gene: TRBV29-1
J gene: TRBJ1-1
clone size: NA
D gene: NA
CDR3 length: 12
CDR3 DNA: TGCAGCGGAACAGACCTGAACACTGAAGCTTTCTTT
CDR3 protein: CSGTDLNTEAFF

V gene: TRBV30
J gene: TRBJ2-7
clone size: NA
D gene: TRBD2
CDR3 length: 14
CDR3 DNA: TGTGCCTGGAGGGTAGCGGGGGCAGCCTACGAGCAGTACTTC
CDR3 protein: CAWRVAGAAYEQYF

V gene: TRBV4-1
J gene: TRBJ1-4
clone size: NA
D gene: TRBD1
CDR3 length: 16
CDR3 DNA: TGCGCCAGCAGCCAAGATTCCGAGGGGGCTCGGGAAAAACTGTTTTTT
CDR3 protein: CASSQDSEGAREKLFF

V gene: TRBV28
J gene: TRBJ2-2
clone size: few
D gene: NA
CDR3 length: 14
CDR3 DNA: TGTGCCAGCAGTCTGCTAATAGAGGTCGGGGAGCTGTTTTTT
CDR3 protein: CASSLLIEVGELFF

V gene: TRBV4-1
J gene: TRBJ1-2
clone size: NA
D gene: NA
CDR3 length: 14
CDR3 DNA: TGCGCCAGCAGCCAAGTAGGGGCGACCGTTGGCTACACCTTC
CDR3 protein: CASSQVGATVGYTF

V gene: TRBV7-9
J gene: TRBJ1-3
clone size: NA
D gene: TRBD1
CDR3 length: 15
CDR3 DNA: TGTGCCAGCAGCTTTGGACAGGGAAGAGGAAACACCATATATTTT
CDR3 protein: CASSFGQGRGNTIYF

V gene: TRBV15
J gene: TRBJ2-1
clone size: NA
D gene: TRBD1
CDR3 length: 13
CDR3 DNA: TGTGCCACCAGCAGGACAGGGGACCAACGCGAGTTCTTC
CDR3 protein: CATSRTGDQREFF

V gene: TRBV29-1
J gene: TRBJ2-3
clone size: NA
D gene: NA
CDR3 length: 13
CDR3 DNA: TGCATTGCTCGGAGCCCCCTCACAGATACGCAGTATTTT
CDR3 protein: CIARSPLTDTQYF

V gene: TRBV27
J gene: TRBJ1-5
clone size: few
D gene: NA
CDR3 length: 21
CDR3 DNA: TGTGCCAGCAGTTTACCAGAACCGGGGTGGCAGCCCGGAAGCGGCAATCAGCCCCAGCATTTT
CDR3 protein: CASSLPEPGWQPGSGNQPQHF

V gene: TRBV10-3
J gene: TRBJ2-3
clone size: NA
D gene: TRBD2
CDR3 length: 13
CDR3 DNA: TGTGCCATCAAGGGACTAGCGGGGGGGACGCAGTATTTT
CDR3 protein: CAIKGLAGGTQYF

V gene: TRBV11-2
J gene: TRBJ1-1
clone size: NA
D gene: TRBD1
CDR3 length: 13
CDR3 DNA: TGTGCCAGCAGCTTGGGACAGGCCTTCGAAGCTTTCTTT
CDR3 protein: CASSLGQAFEAFF

V gene: TRBV19
J gene: TRBJ1-5
clone size: few
D gene: TRBD1
CDR3 length: 16
CDR3 DNA: TGTGCCAGTAGTGGGCCCGGACAGGGGTTAAATCAGCCCCAGCATTTT
CDR3 protein: CASSGPGQGLNQPQHF

V gene: TRBV11-3
J gene: TRBJ2-1
clone size: once
D gene: NA
CDR3 length: 18
CDR3 DNA: TGTGCCAGCAGCTTACCTCCCCGCTGGGGGGTACTCTACAATGAGCAGTTCTTC
CDR3 protein: CASSLPPRWGVLYNEQFF

V gene: TRBV28
J gene: TRBJ1-1
clone size: NA
D gene: NA
CDR3 length: 12
CDR3 DNA: TGTGCCAGCAGTTCGGGGAACACTGAAGCTTTCTTT
CDR3 protein: CASSSGNTEAFF

V gene: TRBV7-2
J gene: TRBJ2-2
clone size: NA
D gene: NA
CDR3 length: 13
CDR3 DNA: TGTGCCAGCAGCTCTAGCGCTTCCGGGGAGCTGTTTTTT
CDR3 protein: CASSSSASGELFF

V gene: TRBV18
J gene: TRBJ2-5
clone size: NA
D gene: TRBD1
CDR3 length: 16
CDR3 DNA: TGTGCCAGCTCACCTCTAGGGGGCGCGTTACAAGAGACCCAGTACTTC
CDR3 protein: CASSPLGGALQETQYF

V gene: TRBV7-9
J gene: TRBJ2-5
clone size: NA
D gene: NA
CDR3 length: 17
CDR3 DNA: TGTGCCAGCAACCCCGTAGGGGGGGTTGGGGGCGCAGAGACCCAGTACTTC
CDR3 protein: CASNPVGGVGGAETQYF

V gene: TRBV4-3
J gene: TRBJ1-2
clone size: NA
D gene: TRBD1
CDR3 length: 15
CDR3 DNA: TGCGCCAGCAGCCAGGGGACAGCGTCTTTCTATGGCTACACCTTC
CDR3 protein: CASSQGTASFYGYTF

V gene: TRBV20-1
J gene: TRBJ2-2
clone size: NA
D gene: NA
CDR3 length: 14
CDR3 DNA: TGCAGTGCTAGTACCCAGGGGAACACCGGGGAGCTGTTTTTT
CDR3 protein: CSASTQGNTGELFF

V gene: TRBV28
J gene: TRBJ1-2
clone size: NA
D gene: TRBD1
CDR3 length: 14
CDR3 DNA: TGTGCCAGCAGTGCAGGACAGGGTCAATATGGCTACACCTTC
CDR3 protein: CASSAGQGQYGYTF

V gene: TRBV29-1
J gene: TRBJ1-1
clone size: NA
D gene: TRBD1
CDR3 length: 14
CDR3 DNA: TGCAGCGTTGAGGGACAGGGGGCGCTTAATAAGGCTTTCTTT
CDR3 protein: CSVEGQGALNKAFF

V gene: TRBV4-1
J gene: TRBJ2-7
clone size: NA
D gene: NA
CDR3 length: 15
CDR3 DNA: TGCGCCAGCAGCCTCCCAAACAGGGCTCAGTACGAGCAGTACTTC
CDR3 protein: CASSLPNRAQYEQYF

V gene: TRBV3-1/TRBV3-2
J gene: TRBJ2-6
clone size: NA
D gene: TRBD2
CDR3 length: 20
CDR3 DNA: TGTGCCAGCAGCCAAGATGGAACTAGCGGAATCCTATCTGGGGCCAACGTCCTGACTTTC
CDR3 protein: CASSQDGTSGILSGANVLTF

V gene: TRBV18
J gene: TRBJ1-6
clone size: NA
D gene: TRBD1
CDR3 length: 17
CDR3 DNA: TGTGCCAGCTCACCACCGAGCGGACAGGGGGCTGGTTCACCCCTCCACTTT
CDR3 protein: CASSPPSGQGAGSPLHF

V gene: TRBV5-1
J gene: TRBJ2-2
clone size: NA
D gene: TRBD2
CDR3 length: 18
CDR3 DNA: TGCGCCAGCAGCAGGGGATGGGGACTAGCGGAGCTCACCGGGGAGCTGTTTTTT
CDR3 protein: CASSRGWGLAELTGELFF

V gene: TRBV27
J gene: TRBJ2-3
clone size: NA
D gene: TRBD2
CDR3 length: 18
CDR3 DNA: TGTGCCAGCAGTTTACCGCCTATAGCGGGCGGAAGCACAGATACGCAGTATTTT
CDR3 protein: CASSLPPIAGGSTDTQYF

V gene: TRBV7-9
J gene: TRBJ2-1
clone size: NA
D gene: NA
CDR3 length: 11
CDR3 DNA: TGTGCCAGCAGCATTAGCGAACTGGTGTTCTTC
CDR3 protein: CASSISELVFF

V gene: TRBV7-9
J gene: TRBJ2-7
clone size: NA
D gene: TRBD1
CDR3 length: 16
CDR3 DNA: TGTGCCAGCAGCTTAGACTCAGGGGGCAGGTCCTACGAGCAGTACTTC
CDR3 protein: CASSLDSGGRSYEQYF

V gene: TRBV18
J gene: TRBJ2-1
clone size: NA
D gene: NA
CDR3 length: 14
CDR3 DNA: TGTGCCAGCTCACCTACAGCCGATTACAATGAGCAGTTCTTC
CDR3 protein: CASSPTADYNEQFF

V gene: TRBV14
J gene: TRBJ2-5
clone size: once
D gene: TRBD1
CDR3 length: 17
CDR3 DNA: TGTGCCAGCAGCCTAGGACAGGGGAGGCTTCACCAAGAGACCCAGTACTTC
CDR3 protein: CASSLGQGRLHQETQYF

V gene: TRBV5-1
J gene: TRBJ2-2
clone size: few
D gene: NA
CDR3 length: 15
CDR3 DNA: TGCGCCAGCAGCCTCCGGGACAAGAACACCGGGGAGCTGTTTTTT
CDR3 protein: CASSLRDKNTGELFF

V gene: TRBV12-3/TRBV12-4
J gene: TRBJ2-7
clone size: NA
D gene: TRBD1
CDR3 length: 13
CDR3 DNA: TGTGCCAGCAGTTTAGACGGACAGGACGAGCAGTACTTC
CDR3 protein: CASSLDGQDEQYF

V gene: TRBV5-6
J gene: TRBJ2-7
clone size: few
D gene: TRBD2
CDR3 length: 15
CDR3 DNA: TGTGCCAGCAGCGCTCCGGGACTAGGTCCCTACGAGCAGTACTTC
CDR3 protein: CASSAPGLGPYEQYF

V gene: TRBV12-3/TRBV12-4
J gene: TRBJ2-3
clone size: NA
D gene: NA
CDR3 length: 13
CDR3 DNA: TGTGCCAGCAGTTTTCTCTCCCCAGATACGCAGTATTTT
CDR3 protein: CASSFLSPDTQYF

V gene: TRBV19
J gene: TRBJ2-7
clone size: NA
D gene: TRBD1
CDR3 length: 18
CDR3 DNA: TGTGCCAGTAGTAGAAACCCTAGCCCGGGACAGCCCCCCTACGAGCAGTACTTC
CDR3 protein: CASSRNPSPGQPPYEQYF

V gene: TRBV11-2
J gene: TRBJ1-6
clone size: NA
D gene: NA
CDR3 length: 13
CDR3 DNA: TGTGCCACAGGGCCACCCTATAATTCACCCCTCCACTTT
CDR3 protein: CATGPPYNSPLHF

V gene: TRBV25-1
J gene: TRBJ1-5
clone size: NA
D gene: NA
CDR3 length: 14
CDR3 DNA: TGTGCCAGCAGTGAATATAGTAGCAATCAGCCCCAGCATTTT
CDR3 protein: CASSEYSSNQPQHF

V gene: TRBV9
J gene: TRBJ2-3
clone size: few
D gene: NA
CDR3 length: 15
CDR3 DNA: TGTGCCAGCAGCGTCCTCACGGGGGGCACAGATACGCAGTATTTT
CDR3 protein: CASSVLTGGTDTQYF

V gene: TRBV5-1
J gene: TRBJ1-3
clone size: NA
D gene: NA
CDR3 length: 17
CDR3 DNA: TGCGCCAGCAGCTTGGCTGCTGTTACAGGGCCTGGAAACACCATATATTTT
CDR3 protein: CASSLAAVTGPGNTIYF

V gene: TRBV24-1
J gene: TRBJ1-5
clone size: NA
D gene: NA
CDR3 length: 16
CDR3 DNA: TGTGCCACCAGTGATTTATCAGGGGACAGCAATCAGCCCCAGCATTTT
CDR3 protein: CATSDLSGDSNQPQHF

V gene: TRBV11-3
J gene: TRBJ2-5
clone size: NA
D gene: TRBD2
CDR3 length: 16
CDR3 DNA: TGTGCCAGCAGCTTAGACCTTAGCGGGAGGAAAGAGACCCAGTACTTC
CDR3 protein: CASSLDLSGRKETQYF

V gene: TRBV3-1/TRBV3-2
J gene: TRBJ2-5
clone size: NA
D gene: NA
CDR3 length: 13
CDR3 DNA: TGTGCCAGCAGCCCGGGGTCCCGGGAGACCCAGTACTTC
CDR3 protein: CASSPGSRETQYF

V gene: TRBV4-2
J gene: TRBJ2-7
clone size: NA
D gene: TRBD2
CDR3 length: 15
CDR3 DNA: TGTGCCAGCAGCCAATCCACCGGCGGGGGCTACGAGCAGTACTTC
CDR3 protein: CASSQSTGGGYEQYF